The 23 T cell receptor beta chains presented below share a single source sample, sequenced in a study of T cells in women clearing cervical HPV infection. Generated by immunoSEQ multiplex PCR, the TCRdb table keeps only in-frame clones and is missing some. The sample features about 39,000 clones, with around 4.9% in its top ten. The material sequenced was blood buffy coat. The receptors originated from a woman between 18 and 70 years old with a cervical HPV16 infection that either progressed to CIN3+ or cleared (not recorded which).

Regarding this clone: The read ends 3 residues early relative to the CDR3; the germline J gene fills the gap. V is TRBV20-1 and J is TRBJ2-3; 11 positions agree with TRBD1. Per germline, CDR1 DFQATT and CDR2 SNEGSKA (reference sequence). Trimming cost V 5 bases and J 5 bases; bases outside gene matches: 9. The CDR3 loop spans 15 amino acids. The sequenced part of the CDR3 DNA is TGCAGTGCTGGGGGGACAGGGGGTCTGAAAGATACG. This codes for CSAGGTGGLKDT. The full CDR3 is CSAGGTGGLKDTQYF.

In the case of this clone: Read sequence stops 3 residues before the CDR3 end, and the germline J gene provides the missing end. This chain uses TRBV5-1 with TRBJ2-7; D perhaps matches TRBD2 (7 bases). The CDR3 contains 15 residues. Germline V gives CDR1 SGHRS, CDR2 YFSETQ. Trimming removed 3 bases from V and 1 base from J, with 14 bases in between. The CDR3 here is CASSSGGEFSYEQYF. The sequenced part of the CDR3 DNA is TGCGCCAGCAGCTCGGGGGGCGAATTTTCCTACGAG.

Details on this clone: The read stops 3 residues short of the end of the CDR3; the missing end is completed from the germline J gene. The genes are TRBV5-4 and TRBJ2-5; 9 bases agree with TRBD2. Germline assignment: CDR1 SGHNT and CDR2 YYREEE (reference sequence). The CDR3 loop spans 13 amino acids. The junction had 2 bases not matched to a gene; V was cut back by 4 bases and J by 4 bases. The CDR3 protein is CASSPRGGETQYF. The DNA read from the CDR3 is TGTGCCAGCAGCCCGCGGGGGGGAGAGACC.

Points on this clone: The read halts 3 residues ahead of the CDR3 end, with the missing end drawn from the germline J gene. The chain recombines TRBV5-1 with TRBJ2-3, with 13 bases fitting TRBD2. With V trimmed by 2 bases and J by 1 base, 10 bases remained unmatched. This CDR3 is 19 amino acids long. Germline lookup yields CDR1 SGHRS and CDR2 YFSETQ. Partial CDR3 DNA: TGCGCCAGCAGCTTTCCCCCGGGACTAGCGGGGTCCCGCACAGATACG. Amino acids: CASSFPPGLAGSRTDT. The entire CDR3 protein reads CASSFPPGLAGSRTDTQYF.

With respect to this clone: The sequenced fragment ends 3 residues before the CDR3 boundary, so the rest is inferred from the germline J gene. The chain joins TRBV6-1 to TRBJ2-3; possibly TRBD2 for D (5 bases). CDR1 is MNHNS and CDR2 is SASEGT in the germline V gene. Trimming took off 1 base at V and 8 bases at J, with 10 bases between the two ends. The CDR3 loop spans 13 amino acids. The CDR3 loop reads CASSEVQRGTQYF. The part of the CDR3 DNA that was read is TGTGCCAGCAGTGAAGTCCAACGGGGTACG.

Turning to this clone: The read stops 3 residues short of the end of the CDR3; the missing end is completed from the germline J gene. The chain recombines TRBV19 with TRBJ2-7, with D maybe TRBD1 (7 bases). The CDR3 runs to 17 residues. The germline V and J ends were trimmed by 3 bases and 4 bases, with 22 bases remaining between them. CDR1 and CDR2 from the germline V gene are LNHDA and SQIVND (reference sequence). The DNA read from the CDR3 is TGTGCCAGTAGTATCTCCATTCTCGGAGGGGGCGATTACGAG. Translation gives CASSISILGGGDYE. Given in full, the CDR3 is CASSISILGGGDYEQYF.

Of note for this clone: The read halts 3 residues ahead of the CDR3 end, with the missing end drawn from the germline J gene. The V call is TRBV5-1, the J call TRBJ2-1; D ambiguous. CDR3 size: 15 residues. CDR1 is SGHRS and CDR2 is YFSETQ in the germline V gene. With 1 base removed from V and 2 bases from J, the gap between germline ends came to 10 bases. The CDR3 loop reads CASSLISRTYNEQFF. The DNA read from the CDR3 is TGCGCCAGCAGCTTGATTTCGCGGACCTACAATGAG. The full variable domain, in which reference TRBV5-1 and TRBJ2-1 provide the parts outside the CDR3, is KAGVTQTPRYLIKTRGQQVTLSCSPISGHRSVSWYQQTPGQGLQFLFEYFSETQRNKGNFPGRFSGRQFSNSRSEMNVSTLELGDSALYLCASSLISRTYNEQFFGPGTRLTVL.

For this clone: Read data end 3 residues before the CDR3 end; the end is taken from the germline J gene. The J gene is TRBJ2-7, the V gene TRBV7-9; 7 bases fit TRBD1. This CDR3 has 14 amino acids. Looked up from germline, CDR1 is SEHNR and CDR2 is FQNEAQ (reference sequence). V lost 4 bases, J lost 5 bases, and 8 bases stayed unmatched. CDR3 residues: CASSSGQTTNEQYF. The sequenced CDR3 bases are TGTGCCAGCAGCTCGGGACAGACCACCAACGAG.

A note on this clone: Read coverage stops 3 residues before the CDR3 terminus; the germline J gene supplies the remainder. The chain recombines TRBV7-3 with TRBJ2-7, with TRBD2 matching over 11 bases. In germline, CDR1 is SGHTA, CDR2 FQGTGA. The CDR3 sequence is 15 residues long. V gave up 4 bases and J gave up 0 bases; unmatched junction bases: 2. CDR3 residues: CASSSSGGPSYEQYF. The sequenced part of the CDR3 DNA is TGTGCCAGCAGCTCTAGCGGGGGGCCCTCCTACGAG.

About this clone: With the read ending 3 residues before the CDR3 end, the germline J gene is used to fill in that end. The chain links TRBV7-9 to TRBJ2-1; perhaps TRBD2 as D (6 bases). V was shortened by 6 bases and J by 0 bases, with 12 bases between the two germline ends. Germline-derived CDR1 and CDR2 are SEHNR and FQNEAQ (reference sequence). This CDR3 has 15 residues. Partial CDR3 DNA: TGTGCCAGCAGTCAAGGCGGGGACTCCTACAATGAG. The encoded protein is CASSQGGDSYNE. The complete CDR3 sequence is CASSQGGDSYNEQFF.

For this clone: The read halts 3 residues ahead of the CDR3 end, with the missing end drawn from the germline J gene. The genes are TRBV2 and TRBJ2-2, with TRBD2 matching 15 bases. Germline V gene sequence: CDR1 SNHLY, CDR2 FYNNEI. The CDR3 runs to 18 residues. Trimming took 6 bases from V and 4 from J; bases not matched to a gene: 9. The CDR3 is CASRPGLAGGPLTGELFF. The DNA read from the CDR3 is TGTGCCAGCAGACCGGGACTAGCGGGGGGACCACTCACCGGGGAG.

Worth noting for this clone: The read terminates 3 residues ahead of where the CDR3 ends, so the germline J gene completes it. V and J are TRBV18 and TRBJ1-1; TRBD1 matches 7 bases. This CDR3 has 14 residues. J gave up 5 bases and V 3 bases, and 6 bases lay outside the gene matches. Germline V CDR1 and CDR2: KGHSH, LQKENI. The part of the CDR3 DNA that was read is TGTGCCAGCTCACCTCCGGGACAGTGGACTGAA. The encoded protein is CASSPPGQWTE. The full CDR3 reads CASSPPGQWTEAFF.

Comment on this clone: The read ends 3 residues before the CDR3 terminus; that terminus is restored from the germline J gene. This chain uses TRBV5-1 with TRBJ2-5, with a possible D match to TRBD2 (5 bases). The CDR3 length is 15 residues. V shed 4 bases and J shed 5 bases, with 18 bases lying between them. CDR1 is SGHRS, CDR2 YFSETQ, per germline. The CDR3 bases that were read are TGCGCCAGCAGCATCGGGCCTAGCATCCTCGAGACC. Amino acid sequence: CASSIGPSILET. The whole CDR3 reads CASSIGPSILETQYF.

On this clone itself: The read falls 3 residues short of the CDR3 end, and the missing part is taken from the germline J gene. The chain links TRBV6-1 to TRBJ2-1; 8 positions agree with TRBD1. The CDR3 is made up of 14 amino acids. Trimming took 4 bases from V and 3 from J; bases not matched to a gene: 2. Germline CDR1 and CDR2: MNHNS and SASEGT. CDR3 sequence: CASSAQGGYNEQFF. The CDR3 DNA, read in part, is TGTGCCAGCAGTGCACAGGGGGGCTACAATGAG.

Of note for this clone: The read ends 3 residues early relative to the CDR3; the germline J gene fills the gap. This chain connects TRBV11-3 to TRBJ1-3; D remains ambiguous. Germline V gives CDR1 SGHNT, CDR2 YENEEA. The CDR3 sequence is 15 residues long. The V and J ends lost 5 bases and 1 base respectively, with 12 bases between them. The CDR3 loop reads CASSRFSVSGNTIYF. Partial CDR3 DNA: TGTGCCAGCAGCCGATTTTCAGTGTCTGGAAACACC.

The DNA read from the CDR3 is TGTGCCAGCAGCTTAGGACAGGGTGGTACCGGGGAG. Protein: CASSLGQGGTGE. The CDR3 in full is CASSLGQGGTGELFF. The chain is built from TRBV7-9 and TRBJ2-2, with 7 bases matching TRBD1. The read terminates 3 residues ahead of where the CDR3 ends, so the germline J gene completes it. The CDR3 sequence is 15 residues long. The germline gives CDR1 SEHNR, CDR2 FQNEAQ (reference sequence). J lost 5 bases, V lost 1 base, and 4 bases had no gene match.

Remarks on this clone: The sequenced fragment ends 3 residues before the CDR3 boundary, so the rest is inferred from the germline J gene. V gene TRBV5-4 combines with J gene TRBJ1-3, with 7 bases that match TRBD1. Germline lookup yields CDR1 SGHNT and CDR2 YYREEE (reference sequence). This CDR3 comprises 14 residues. V shed 4 bases and J 0 bases; nucleotides not matched to a gene: 1. The DNA read from the CDR3 is TGTGCCAGCAGCCGGGACAGCTCTGGAAACACC. Residues: CASSRDSSGNT. The entire CDR3 reads CASSRDSSGNTIYF.

On this clone itself: The CDR3 goes on 3 residues after the read ends, and that part is filled in from the germline J gene. The J gene is TRBJ1-1, the V gene TRBV2, with 10 positions matching TRBD1. From germline, CDR1 is SNHLY and CDR2 FYNNEI. J gave up 7 bases and V 4 bases, and 6 bases lay outside the gene matches. CDR3 length: 14 amino acids. Incomplete CDR3 DNA: TGTGCCAGCAGTGGCAGACAGGGGGCTAATGAA. The encoded protein is CASSGRQGANE. From start to end, the CDR3 is CASSGRQGANEAFF.

Of note for this clone: The sequence runs out 3 residues before the end of the CDR3; the remainder is reconstructed from the germline J gene. This rearrangement joins TRBV5-1 to TRBJ1-2; TRBD1 agrees at 11 bases. The CDR3 is made up of 14 amino acids. CDR1 is SGHRS and CDR2 is YFSETQ in the germline V gene. CDR3 protein: CASSSGQGALGYTF. The DNA read from the CDR3 is TGCGCCAGCAGTTCCGGACAGGGGGCTTTGGGC.

Remarks on this clone: The read halts 3 residues ahead of the CDR3 end, with the missing end drawn from the germline J gene. V usage is TRBV6-1 and J usage is TRBJ2-7, with TRBD1 identical over 10 bases. The CDR3 is 15 amino acids. Per the germline V gene, CDR1 is MNHNS and CDR2 is SASEGT. With V trimmed by 4 bases and J by 4 bases, 7 bases remained unmatched. Here the CDR3 reads CASSAPTGGIYEQYF. The CDR3 DNA, read in part, is TGTGCCAGCAGTGCCCCGACAGGGGGCATTTACGAG.

Concerning this clone itself: The read ends 3 residues before the CDR3 terminus; that terminus is restored from the germline J gene. V and J are TRBV7-3 and TRBJ2-3; D unresolved. CDR1 is SGHTA, CDR2 FQGTGA, per germline. Between the trimmed V and J ends, which lost 5 bases and 0 bases, there was a span of 9 bases. The CDR3 loop spans 14 amino acids. The CDR3 loop is CASSPSVSTDTQYF. CDR3 bases read: TGTGCCAGCAGCCCCTCTGTCAGCACAGATACG.

On this clone: Coverage ceases 3 residues before the CDR3 finishes, and the germline J gene fills in the end. The V and J genes are TRBV6-2 or TRBV6-3 and TRBJ2-2; 9 bases align to TRBD1. The V gene's germline CDR1 is MNHEY and CDR2 SVGEGT. The length of the CDR3 is 15 residues. The junction had 5 bases not matched to a gene; V was cut back by 5 bases and J by 4 bases. The CDR3 reads CASSRDRAGTGELFF. The DNA read from the CDR3 is TGTGCCAGCAGTAGGGACAGGGCGGGCACCGGGGAG.

A word on this clone: The observed sequence ends 3 residues before the CDR3 terminus, with the missing tail filled in from the germline J gene. This rearrangement joins TRBV12-3 or TRBV12-4 to TRBJ2-7; D is perhaps TRBD1 (5 bases). The V gene lost 3 bases and the J gene lost 2 bases, with 8 bases spanning the gap. This CDR3 region has 13 residues. This CDR3 is CASSFTGAYEQYF. The sequenced part of the CDR3 DNA is TGTGCCAGCAGTTTCACAGGTGCCTACGAG.